This T cell receptor (beta chain) originates from a study of graft-versus-host responses after intestinal transplantation. Study-level information: Recipients had multivisceral, liver-intestinal, or isolated intestinal transplants.

Study-wide points: Detection of GvH clones occurred in recipient marrow, and some had their first appearance in ileum or blood. Peak circulating GvH clone levels were associated with early post-transplant HvG declines.

Sequencing used immunoSEQ multiplex PCR; TCRdb keeps in-frame clones, though not all of them. The profile shows 100,000 to 140,000 clones, around 90% of them singletons. The CDR3 spans 13 residues. Remarks on this clone: The antigen is not known.

Sequenced here: unstimulated CD4+ T cells sorted from spleen or lymph node cells, sampled before transplant. The chain couples TRBV21-1 to TRBJ1-1; the D call in the table, TRBD1, was not verified against the DNA. TRBV21-1 is flagged as a pseudogene. This receptor was identified in a human donor who was the organ donor for an intestinal transplant. CDR3 amino acids: CATHRGANTEAFF. The CDR3 coding sequence is TGCGCCACCCACAGGGGGGCGAACACTGAAGCTTTCTTT.